This TCR beta chain was captured in a study of blood T cells in healthy people across ages. V dropped 5 bases and J dropped 4; count of bases not matched to a gene: 4. Germline V gene sequence: CDR1 MNHNY, CDR2 SVGAGI (reference sequence). The CDR3 is 15 amino acids. With a J-beta primer mix and a sample-barcoded 5' primer, a second PCR ran 7 to 11 cycles. TCRdb reprocessed the 5' RACE reads via MiXCR and lists one record per CDR3 protein. This sample has some 1.5 million distinct CDR3 sequences; over 25% occur once, and the top ten carry about 7.7%. The TCR comes from a young woman in good health. The sequenced sample consisted of blood. V and J are TRBV6-6 and TRBJ2-2, with 10 bases that match TRBD2. The CDR3 DNA follows: TGTGCCAGCAGTAAACTAGCGGGGCCCACCGGGGAGCTGTTTTTT. It codes for CASSKLAGPTGELFF.